Each of the 23 T cell receptor beta chains below was sequenced from the same sample in a study of T cell repertoires in cytomegalovirus infection. TCRdb used MiXCR to reprocess the reads, holding one entry per CDR3 protein. The sample gives approximately 250,000 distinct CDR3 sequences, approximately 24% of which show up once; 15% to 20% is in the top ten. Sequencing input: CD8+ T cells from PBMCs. These receptors were collected from a human donor in good health (CMV status not recorded). Some clones in this sample may be carry-over from other donors' samples.

This clonotype appeared a few times. The V gene is TRBV29-1, the J gene TRBJ2-5; 8 nucleotides line up with TRBD1. Germline V gene lookup returns CDR1 SQVTM and CDR2 ANQGSEA. V was pared by 7 bases and J by 4 bases, with 11 bases of the junction left unmatched. CDR3 length: 14 residues. The DNA of the CDR3 is TGCAGCGCTCCGGACAGGGTGAATAGAGAGACCCAGTACTTC. Encoded protein: CSAPDRVNRETQYF.

This clonotype was recorded at least ten times. V and J are TRBV25-1 and TRBJ2-3; 8 bases line up with TRBD2. The CDR3 spans 12 residues. The V gene's germline CDR1 is MGHDK and CDR2 SYGVNS. V was pared by 5 bases and J by 7 bases, with 2 bases of the junction left unmatched. The CDR3 loop reads CASSRGGHTQYF. The CDR3 DNA follows: TGTGCCAGCAGTCGGGGGGGACATACGCAGTATTTT.

This clonotype has only a few counts. The chain has TRBV28 and TRBJ2-3; D may be TRBD2 (6 bases). The length of the CDR3 is 14 residues. Trimming left V 6 bases short and J 6 bases short, with 16 bases between. Germline loops: CDR1 MDHEN, CDR2 SYDVKM. This CDR3 is CASSPPGTRDTQYF. The CDR3 coding sequence is TGTGCCAGCAGCCCTCCCGGGACTCGGGATACGCAGTATTTT.

There are a few counts of this clonotype. V and J are TRBV20-1 and TRBJ1-1; 7 bases match TRBD1. CDR3 size: 13 residues. V gave up 0 bases and J gave up 11 bases; unmatched junction bases: 9. Germline lookup yields CDR1 DFQATT and CDR2 SNEGSKA (reference sequence). Here the CDR3 reads CSARDGQGVGAFF. In nucleotides, the CDR3 is TGCAGTGCTAGAGATGGTCAGGGGGTAGGGGCTTTCTTT.

This clonotype was counted at least ten times. The genes are TRBV5-4 and TRBJ2-5; 7 bases map to TRBD2. In germline, CDR1 is SGHNT, CDR2 YYREEE (reference sequence). The CDR3 extends over 14 amino acids. With V trimmed by 3 bases and J by 5 bases, 7 bases remained unmatched. CDR3 DNA sequence: TGTGCCAGCAGCTCCGACTTGGGGGGGGAGACCCAGTACTTC. Translated: CASSSDLGGETQYF.

This rearrangement joins TRBV29-1 to TRBJ2-7; TRBD2 aligns across 11 bases. Trimming removed 5 bases from V and 5 bases from J; junction bases left unmatched: 2. Germline loops: CDR1 SQVTM, CDR2 ANQGSEA. The length of the CDR3 is 12 residues. The CDR3 coding sequence is TGCAGCGTTACTAGCGGGGGACACGAGCAGTACTTC. Protein product: CSVTSGGHEQYF.

In this sample, this clonotype turned up once. The CDR3 loop is CASSAGYSNTEAFF. The CDR3 bases are TGTGCCAGCAGCGCCGGATATTCGAACACTGAAGCTTTCTTT. The V call is TRBV2, the J call TRBJ1-1; no clear D gene. Germline CDR1 and CDR2: SNHLY and FYNNEI. This CDR3 has 14 amino acids. V gave up 6 bases and J gave up 1 base, with 12 bases separating them.

This chain joins TRBV7-9 and TRBJ2-1; perhaps TRBD2 as D (6 bases). CDR1 and CDR2 (germline): SEHNR, FQNEAQ (reference sequence). With 8 bases removed from V and 6 bases from J, the gap between germline ends came to 23 bases. This CDR3 contains 16 residues. DNA of the CDR3: TGTGCCAGCTCTGAGCTGGCTAGCGAACGTTTCAATGAGCAGTTCTTC. Residues: CASSELASERFNEQFF.

The chain employs TRBV5-4 and TRBJ1-5; D possibly corresponds to TRBD1 (5 bases). The CDR3 sequence is 15 residues long. Germline loops: CDR1 SGHNT, CDR2 YYREEE (reference sequence). Trimming cost V 0 bases and J 6 bases, with 13 bases left between them. CDR3 loop: CASSLDGQGAQPQHF. In nucleotides, the CDR3 is TGTGCCAGCAGCTTGGATGGGCAGGGAGCTCAGCCCCAGCATTTT.

This chain links TRBV5-4 with TRBJ2-1, with D possibly matching TRBD2 (6 bases). Germline V CDR1 and CDR2: SGHNT, YYREEE (reference sequence). This CDR3 has 13 amino acids. Trimming stripped 3 bases from V and 4 bases from J, with 8 bases between. The CDR3 protein is CASSSSEYNEQFF. The DNA for the CDR3 is TGTGCCAGCAGCTCTAGCGAGTACAATGAGCAGTTCTTC.

The table lists this clonotype with many counts. The chain couples TRBV28 to TRBJ1-2, with D unresolved. The CDR3 is 17 residues long. Between the trimmed V and J ends, which lost 6 bases and 6 bases, there was a span of 26 bases. CDR1 is MDHEN and CDR2 is SYDVKM in the germline V gene. The CDR3 protein is CASRIREGKSWVDGYTF. The CDR3 DNA reads as TGTGCCAGCAGAATACGGGAAGGAAAAAGTTGGGTAGATGGCTACACCTTC.

This clonotype has at least ten counts. The chain couples TRBV2 to TRBJ1-1; 9 nucleotides align to TRBD1. Germline CDR1 is SNHLY and CDR2 is FYNNEI. V lost 4 bases and J lost 4; bases outside the gene matches: 4. The CDR3 length is 14 residues. CDR3 protein: CASSGTGDPTEAFF. The CDR3 DNA is TGTGCCAGCAGTGGGACAGGGGACCCCACTGAAGCTTTCTTT.

This sequence joins TRBV5-5 and TRBJ2-7; D gene uncertain. V dropped 0 bases and J dropped 0 bases, with 10 bases sitting between them. This CDR3 is built from 15 residues. Germline CDR1 and CDR2: SGHKS and YYEKEE (reference sequence). DNA of the CDR3: TGTGCCAGCAGCTTGGAACAGAGTACCTCCTACGAGCAGTACTTC. This translates into CASSLEQSTSYEQYF. The whole variable domain, filled in from reference TRBV5-5 and TRBJ2-7, reads DAGVTQSPTHLIKTRGQQVTLRCSPISGHKSVSWYQQVLGQGPQFIFQYYEKEERGRGNFPDRFSARQFPNYSSELNVNALLLGDSALYLCASSLEQSTSYEQYFGPGTRLTVT.

The V gene is TRBV20-1, the J gene TRBJ1-2; 10 positions match TRBD1. The CDR3 is 15 amino acids. The germline V gene has CDR1 DFQATT and CDR2 SNEGSKA (reference sequence). The V and J ends lost 3 bases and 5 bases, in that order; junction bases with no gene match: 9. This CDR3 reads CSASPWTGGRYGYTF. CDR3 bases: TGCAGTGCTAGTCCATGGACAGGGGGTCGGTATGGCTACACCTTC.

The rearrangement links TRBV20-1 to TRBJ2-7, with D perhaps matching TRBD2 (5 bases). Germline V gives CDR1 DFQATT, CDR2 SNEGSKA (reference sequence). V was trimmed by 4 bases and J by 7 bases, leaving 23 bases between them. The CDR3 runs 15 residues. CDR3: CSANPVGGPGGEQYF. CDR3 nucleotide sequence: TGCAGTGCTAACCCAGTGGGCGGGCCCGGAGGTGAGCAGTACTTC.

This clonotype counts as medium-sized. The chain is built from TRBV28 and TRBJ2-7; D possibly corresponds to TRBD1 (5 bases). From germline, CDR1 is MDHEN and CDR2 SYDVKM. The CDR3 totals 12 residues. Trimming removed 6 bases at V and 3 bases at J, with 9 bases between. The CDR3 loop is CASRGQIYEQYF. The CDR3 DNA reads TGTGCCAGCAGAGGACAAATCTACGAGCAGTACTTC.

The chain combines TRBV6-8 with TRBJ2-7; D perhaps matches TRBD1 (6 bases). Trimming took off 2 bases at V and 2 bases at J, with 13 bases between the two ends. Germline V lookup: CDR1 MNHGY, CDR2 SAAAGT. This CDR3 is 15 amino acids long. The CDR3, as DNA: TGTGCCAGCAGTTACGGACAGCGGACGCCCTACGAGCAGTACTTC. Amino acids: CASSYGQRTPYEQYF.

The V gene is TRBV14, the J gene TRBJ1-1; tentative D call: TRBD1 (6 bases). V was shortened by 7 bases and J by 1 base, with 25 bases between the two germline ends. CDR1 is SGHDN, CDR2 FVKESK, per germline. The CDR3 extends over 18 amino acids. CDR3 DNA sequence: TGTGCCAGCACCCGGGGGGGACACCTACCTCCCTCGAACACTGAAGCTTTCTTT. This encodes CASTRGGHLPPSNTEAFF.

The chain combines TRBV4-1 with TRBJ2-1; TRBD1 is a possible D gene (5 bases). V lost 1 base and J 10 bases, leaving 8 bases between the germline ends. The CDR3 is 12 residues long. The V gene's germline CDR1 is MGHRA and CDR2 YSYEKL. The DNA of the CDR3 is TGCGCCAGCAGCCAAGCAGGGTGGGAGCAGTTCTTC. Translating gives CASSQAGWEQFF.

V gene TRBV12-3 or TRBV12-4 combines with J gene TRBJ2-1, with D perhaps assigned TRBD1 or TRBD2 (6 bases each). Trimming left V 6 bases short and J 5 bases short, with 11 bases between. The CDR3 is made up of 13 amino acids. CDR3 region: CASSEGGNNEQFF. In DNA form, the CDR3 reads TGTGCCAGCAGCGAAGGGGGGAACAATGAGCAGTTCTTC.

This sequence joins TRBV29-1 and TRBJ2-1; TRBD1 agrees at 9 bases. The CDR3 extends over 14 amino acids. CDR1 SQVTM and CDR2 ANQGSEA come from the germline V gene. V trimming: 4 bases; J trimming: 8 bases; junction bases outside the gene matches: 9. CDR3 region: CSVGGQGNLYEQFF. The DNA for the CDR3 is TGCAGCGTTGGGGGACAGGGAAACCTCTATGAGCAGTTCTTC.

A few counts support this clonotype. The chain employs TRBV29-1 and TRBJ2-7; no reliable D call. The CDR3 runs to 12 residues. Germline V gives CDR1 SQVTM, CDR2 ANQGSEA. The V end lost 3 bases, the J end lost 5 bases, and 11 bases lay between the germline ends. The CDR3 nucleotides read TGCAGCGTTGAGGTTGGAGCCCACGAGCAGTACTTC. Translating it yields CSVEVGAHEQYF.

This rearrangement joins TRBV29-1 to TRBJ2-5; D might be TRBD1 or TRBD2, each matching 5 bases. Looked up from germline, CDR1 is SQVTM and CDR2 is ANQGSEA. The CDR3 covers 13 residues. V dropped 3 bases and J dropped 1 base, with 9 bases sitting between them. The CDR3 region is CSVDWGTQETQYF. The CDR3 bases are TGCAGCGTTGATTGGGGGACCCAAGAGACCCAGTACTTC. Complete variable domain (other parts from reference TRBV29-1 and TRBJ2-5): SAVISQKPSRDICQRGTSLTIQCQVDSQVTMMFWYRQQPGQSLTLIATANQGSEATYESGFVIDKFPISRPNLTFSTLTVSNMSPEDSSIYLCSVDWGTQETQYFGPGTRLLVL.